The 31 T cell receptor beta chains in this list originate from one sample, sequenced in a study of T cell changes during pregnancy in multiple sclerosis. The assay was immunoSEQ multiplex PCR, and TCRdb's table has in-frame clones only and misses some. The sample consists of 35,000 to 50,000 clones, approximately 81% of them appearing once. This specimen was CD4+ T cells from peripheral blood mononuclear cells, taken before pregnancy. These receptors were collected from a female donor with multiple sclerosis, enrolled in a pregnancy study.

The J gene is TRBJ1-5, the V gene TRBV30, with D possibly matching TRBD1 (5 bases). The CDR3 extends over 17 amino acids. Trimming left V 2 bases short and J 1 base short, with 18 bases between. Germline-derived CDR1 and CDR2 are GTSNPN and SVGIG (reference sequence). Here the CDR3 DNA reads TGTGCCTGGAGTCAAGCCACAGGCTTAAGAAGCAATCAGCCCCAGCATTTT. Translation: CAWSQATGLRSNQPQHF.

The chain employs TRBV5-1 and TRBJ2-2; 7 bases are shared with TRBD1. The CDR3 is 18 residues long. Germline values: CDR1 SGHRS, CDR2 YFSETQ. V lost 3 bases and J lost 5; bases outside the gene matches: 16. The CDR3: CASSSRPTRGLGTGELFF. The CDR3, as DNA: TGCGCCAGCAGCTCGCGGCCAACGAGGGGGCTCGGTACCGGGGAGCTGTTTTTT. The complete variable domain, with remaining parts taken from reference TRBV5-1 and TRBJ2-2, reads KAGVTQTPRYLIKTRGQQVTLSCSPISGHRSVSWYQQTPGQGLQFLFEYFSETQRNKGNFPGRFSGRQFSNSRSEMNVSTLELGDSALYLCASSSRPTRGLGTGELFFGEGSRLTVL.

The chain employs TRBV27 and TRBJ1-5; no firm D call. Deletions cut 2 bases from V and 3 bases from J, with 14 bases between. The germline CDR1 and CDR2 sequences are MNHEY and SMNVEV (reference sequence). The CDR3 has 16 residues. The CDR3 spells CASSLIPPQTNQPQHF. In DNA, the CDR3 is TGTGCCAGCAGTTTAATACCCCCACAAACCAATCAGCCCCAGCATTTT.

In DNA, the CDR3 is TGTGCCAGCAGCTTATCTAGGGGAGGCGAGCAGTACTTC. Residues: CASSLSRGGEQYF. The genes are TRBV7-9 and TRBJ2-7, with TRBD2 as a possible D gene (6 bases). The V end lost 2 bases, the J end lost 6 bases, and 11 bases lay between the germline ends. CDR3 size: 13 residues. Per germline, CDR1 SEHNR and CDR2 FQNEAQ (reference sequence).

The chain joins TRBV19 to TRBJ2-7; 9 positions match TRBD1. The ends lost 6 bases at V and 0 bases at J; junction bases unmatched: 0. Germline CDR1 LNHDA, CDR2 SQIVND (reference sequence). This CDR3 is built from 13 residues. The CDR3 sequence: CASRGQGSYEQYF. CDR3 DNA sequence: TGTGCCAGTAGGGGACAGGGCTCCTACGAGCAGTACTTC.

Comment on this clone: A read error is possible here, since a much larger clone lies one base away. The CDR3 protein is CASSLGVAGHYGHTF. For the CDR3, the DNA is TGTGCCAGCAGCTTAGGGGTTGCAGGGCACTATGGCCACACCTTC. The chain carries TRBV7-9 and TRBJ1-2; the D gene is possibly TRBD1 (5 bases). This CDR3 contains 15 residues. The germline V gene has CDR1 SEHNR and CDR2 FQNEAQ (reference sequence).

The J gene is TRBJ2-1, the V gene TRBV7-6; TRBD2 agrees at 7 bases. V lost 1 base to trimming and J lost 5 bases; unmatched junction nucleotides: 5. CDR1 and CDR2 (germline): SGHVS, FNYEAQ. This CDR3 contains 15 residues. CDR3 nucleotide sequence: TGTGCCAGCAGCTTAGGGTCTAGCGGTGACAATGAGCAGTTCTTC. Translation: CASSLGSSGDNEQFF.

This chain connects TRBV30 to TRBJ2-7; D is undetermined. V was clipped by 0 bases and J by 6 bases, with 18 bases between them. The CDR3 length is 15 residues. Germline loops: CDR1 GTSNPN, CDR2 SVGIG (reference sequence). CDR3 region: CAWSVLFSRSREQYF. The CDR3 region has the DNA TGTGCCTGGAGTGTACTGTTTTCCCGTAGTCGCGAGCAGTACTTC. Full variable domain (outside the CDR3, taken from reference TRBV30 and TRBJ2-7): SQTIHQWPATLVQPVGSPLSLECTVEGTSNPNLYWYRQAAGRGLQLLFYSVGIGQISSEVPQNLSASRPQDRQFILSSKKLLLSDSGFYLCAWSVLFSRSREQYFGPGTRLTVT.

The V call is TRBV5-1, the J call TRBJ2-7; 7 nucleotides line up with TRBD2. The CDR3 runs 14 residues. In germline, CDR1 is SGHRS, CDR2 YFSETQ. J was trimmed by 1 base and V by 7 bases; bases with no gene match: 8. DNA of the CDR3: TGCGCCAGCTTCCAGGGAGGGGTATCCTACGAGCAGTACTTC. It yields the protein CASFQGGVSYEQYF.

The V and J genes are TRBV7-2 and TRBJ1-1; maybe TRBD1 (6 bases). The germline CDR1 and CDR2 sequences are SGHTA and FQGNSA. This CDR3 contains 14 residues. The V end lost 1 base, the J end lost 0 bases, and 6 bases lay between the germline ends. CDR3 DNA: TGTGCCAGCAGCTTAGGGGGGCTGAACACTGAAGCTTTCTTT. Encoded protein: CASSLGGLNTEAFF.

V gene TRBV6-4 combines with J gene TRBJ1-2; D is perhaps TRBD1 (5 bases). The CDR3 runs to 14 residues. With 2 bases removed from V and 8 bases from J, the gap between germline ends came to 15 bases. Germline CDR1 reads MRHNA; CDR2 reads SNTAGT. The CDR3 sequence: CASSDHARASGYTF. The CDR3 region has the DNA TGTGCCAGCAGTGACCACGCCAGGGCGAGCGGCTACACCTTC.

CDR3 loop: CASSLAGPESGELFF. Here the CDR3 DNA reads TGCGCCAGCAGCCTAGCCGGACCAGAATCCGGGGAGCTGTTTTTT. This rearrangement joins TRBV5-1 to TRBJ2-2; a weak D match, TRBD2 (5 bases). V lost 4 bases, J lost 6 bases, and 16 bases lay in between. Germline V gene lookup returns CDR1 SGHRS and CDR2 YFSETQ. CDR3 length equals 15 residues.

In this sample, this clone turned up a few times. The chain's CDR3 is CASSLGLSSYEQYF. The CDR3 DNA reads as TGTGCCAGCTCACTGGGACTTAGCTCCTACGAGCAGTACTTC. The chain links TRBV18 to TRBJ2-7; D is possibly TRBD2 (6 bases). The CDR3 length is 14 residues. Germline CDR1 is KGHSH and CDR2 is LQKENI. Trimming stripped 4 bases from V and 0 bases from J, with 10 bases between.

This clone occurred once. This chain uses TRBV6-1 with TRBJ1-6; D possibly corresponds to TRBD1 (6 bases). This CDR3 has 15 amino acids. Germline V gene data show CDR1 as MNHNS and CDR2 as SASEGT. Trimming shortened V by 2 bases and J by 4 bases, and 9 bases separated the two germline ends. In nucleotides, the CDR3 is TGTGCCAGCAGTGAAACGACAGGATATAATTCACCCCTCCACTTT. Its protein product is CASSETTGYNSPLHF.

The chain employs TRBV11-3 and TRBJ1-1; D gene unclear. V was pared by 5 bases and J by 8 bases, with 12 bases between. This CDR3 comprises 12 residues. CDR1 SGHNT and CDR2 YENEEA come from the germline V gene. The CDR3 region is CASSPQTGEAFF. CDR3 bases: TGTGCCAGCAGCCCCCAAACGGGGGAAGCTTTCTTT.

This chain connects TRBV18 to TRBJ2-7; D unresolved. Germline assignment: CDR1 KGHSH and CDR2 LQKENI. Trimming took off 3 bases at V and 0 bases at J, with 9 bases between the two ends. The CDR3 runs 14 residues. CDR3 amino acids: CASSPVLSSYEQYF. CDR3 sequence (DNA): TGTGCCAGCTCACCGGTCCTCAGCTCCTACGAGCAGTACTTC.

This chain uses TRBV9 with TRBJ2-1; 8 bases line up with TRBD2. V was clipped by 2 bases and J by 4 bases; unmatched bases: 5. CDR1 and CDR2 from the germline V gene are SGDLS and YYNGEE. This CDR3 region has 15 residues. CDR3 sequence reads: CASSVRGGLYNEQFF. In DNA, the CDR3 is TGTGCCAGCAGCGTCCGGGGGGGGCTTTACAATGAGCAGTTCTTC.

In its sample, this clone is medium-sized (0.01 to 0.1%). V and J are TRBV19 and TRBJ1-1; D may be TRBD1 (5 bases). V lost 6 bases, J lost 0 bases, and 17 bases lay in between. This CDR3 is 16 amino acids long. CDR1 is LNHDA, CDR2 SQIVND, per germline (reference sequence). The CDR3 loop reads CASSVGLQRLNTEAFF. The CDR3, as DNA: TGTGCCAGTAGCGTGGGACTACAGCGCTTGAACACTGAAGCTTTCTTT.

The rearrangement uses TRBV5-1 and TRBJ2-2, with 9 bases lining up with TRBD2. V lost 0 bases and J lost 4; bases outside the gene matches: 4. The CDR3 totals 16 residues. CDR1 is SGHRS, CDR2 YFSETQ, per germline. CDR3 region: CASSLVAGGSTGELFF. CDR3 DNA: TGCGCCAGCAGCTTGGTGGCGGGAGGGAGCACCGGGGAGCTGTTTTTT.

V gene TRBV5-1 combines with J gene TRBJ2-5, with TRBD2 matching over 9 bases. The germline CDR1 and CDR2 sequences are SGHRS and YFSETQ. J gave up 5 bases and V 1 base, and 3 bases lay outside the gene matches. The CDR3 length is 14 residues. This CDR3 reads CASSLPAGGETQYF. CDR3 bases: TGCGCCAGCAGCTTGCCCGCGGGAGGGGAGACCCAGTACTTC.

CDR3 region: CASSKALAGITTEAFF. The CDR3 nucleotides read TGTGCCAGCAGCAAAGCGCTGGCAGGGATAACCACTGAAGCTTTCTTT. This chain joins TRBV21-1 and TRBJ1-1; the table assigns TRBD1, which was not confirmed against the DNA. TRBV21-1 is given as a pseudogene. This CDR3 spans 16 amino acids.

The chain carries TRBV9 and TRBJ2-5; the D gene is possibly TRBD2 (6 bases). This CDR3 is built from 13 residues. CDR1 and CDR2 (germline): SGDLS, YYNGEE. The ends were cut back, 4 bases at V and 1 base at J, with 8 bases in the middle. The CDR3 DNA reads TGTGCCAGCAGCACGGGACTCCAAGAGACCCAGTACTTC. Translation gives CASSTGLQETQYF.

In this sample, this clone is medium-sized (0.01 to 0.1%). V is TRBV5-1 and J is TRBJ2-7; D is undetermined. The germline CDR1 and CDR2 sequences are SGHRS and YFSETQ. This CDR3 is 13 amino acids long. V was clipped by 4 bases and J by 7 bases, with 15 bases between them. The CDR3 spells CASSQIPGGEQYF. The CDR3 DNA follows: TGCGCCAGCAGCCAGATCCCAGGTGGGGAGCAGTACTTC.

The V gene is TRBV2, the J gene TRBJ2-1; weak D call: TRBD2 (7 bases). V shed 6 bases and J shed 0 bases, with 12 bases lying between them. The length of the CDR3 is 15 residues. The V gene's germline CDR1 is SNHLY and CDR2 FYNNEI. CDR3 sequence reads: CASSGGPSSYNEQFF. The CDR3 DNA reads TGTGCCAGCAGCGGGGGGCCCAGCTCCTACAATGAGCAGTTCTTC.

The chain is built from TRBV6-6 and TRBJ1-3; TRBD1 might be the D (6 bases). CDR1 MNHNY and CDR2 SVGAGI come from the germline V gene (reference sequence). Trimming pared 5 bases from V and 8 bases from J, leaving 22 bases between. This CDR3 has 16 residues. CDR3 region: CASSPYHPQGSDTIYF. The CDR3 bases are TGTGCCAGCAGTCCCTATCACCCTCAGGGGTCGGACACCATATATTTT.

The J gene is TRBJ1-5, the V gene TRBV9; D might be TRBD1 (5 bases). The CDR3 sequence is 15 residues long. V dropped 3 bases and J dropped 6 bases, with 16 bases sitting between them. The germline V gene has CDR1 SGDLS and CDR2 YYNGEE. CDR3 residues: CASSDSPGRGQPQHF. CDR3 DNA: TGTGCCAGCAGCGACAGTCCTGGGAGGGGTCAGCCCCAGCATTTT.

The rearrangement joins TRBV11-2 to TRBJ1-3; 7 nucleotides align to TRBD1. The CDR3 is made up of 14 amino acids. J lost 6 bases, V lost 5 bases, and 7 bases had no gene match. Germline-derived CDR1 and CDR2 are SGHAT and FQNNGV. CDR3 DNA: TGTGCCAGCAGCATACCGGGACAGAAAAACACCATATATTTT. Amino acid sequence: CASSIPGQKNTIYF.

This chain links TRBV28 with TRBJ2-2; D is ambiguous. Trimming removed 9 bases at V and 3 bases at J, with 11 bases between. The V gene's germline CDR1 is MDHEN and CDR2 SYDVKM. There are 13 residues in the CDR3. The CDR3 nucleotides are TGTGCCAGTGGGCAGCCGTACACCGGGGAGCTGTTTTTT. It codes for CASGQPYTGELFF.

The J gene is TRBJ1-1, the V gene TRBV18; 8 nucleotides line up with TRBD1. The CDR3 runs to 15 residues. Germline CDR1 reads KGHSH; CDR2 reads LQKENI. Trimming took 5 bases from V and 0 from J; bases not matched to a gene: 5. DNA for the CDR3: TGTGCCAGCTCAACGGGACAGGAGATGAACACTGAAGCTTTCTTT. Translation gives CASSTGQEMNTEAFF.

This rearrangement joins TRBV7-9 to TRBJ2-3, with D perhaps TRBD1 (6 bases). V was shortened by 6 bases and J by 11 bases, with 21 bases between the two germline ends. Germline V CDR1 and CDR2: SEHNR, FQNEAQ (reference sequence). CDR3 length: 14 residues. CDR3 nucleotides: TGTGCCAGCAGACCCGGGACACAGGGCCTATGGCAGTATTTT. Protein: CASRPGTQGLWQYF.

The gene calls are TRBV19 and TRBJ2-1, with 13 bases aligning to TRBD2. Germline values: CDR1 LNHDA, CDR2 SQIVND (reference sequence). The CDR3 is 19 residues long. V lost 6 bases, J lost 6 bases, and 17 bases stayed unmatched. CDR3 in DNA: TGTGCCAGTAGCCCGGGACTAGCGGGAACCGGCCGGTTGGGCAATGAGCAGTTCTTC. Translating gives CASSPGLAGTGRLGNEQFF.